These 16 T cell receptor beta chains originate from one sample sequenced in a study of beta chain features in type 1 diabetes. Findings and limits, study-wide: Moderate but significant shortening of TCRB CDR3s was recorded in all four CD4+ subsets from Type 1 diabetes patients.

The entirety of the isolated RNA underwent reverse transcription, so expressed TCRB transcripts were sequenced. Repertoires were generated with immunoSEQ multiplex PCR, while TCRdb's copy carries only in-frame clones and drops some. The sample records under 300,000 clones, approximately 15% being singletons. These receptors lack a known antigen. What was sequenced was naive CD4+ T cells from blood. These receptors were taken from a man aged 30-40 years with type 1 diabetes.

V is TRBV4-1 and J is TRBJ2-1; TRBD1 agrees at 10 bases. CDR3 length: 16 amino acids. The junction had 1 base not matched to a gene; V was cut back by 1 base and J by 1 base. CDR1 is MGHRA and CDR2 is YSYEKL in the germline V gene. CDR3 DNA sequence: TGCGCCAGCAGCCAAGGGGACAGGGGATCCTACAATGAGCAGTTCTTC. Translating gives CASSQGDRGSYNEQFF.

This clone has only a few counts. The V call is TRBV18, the J call TRBJ2-4; 7 nucleotides align to TRBD2. The CDR3 totals 15 residues. V lost 6 bases and J lost 3; bases outside the gene matches: 8. Germline V gene data show CDR1 as KGHSH and CDR2 as LQKENI. The CDR3, as DNA: TGTGCCAGCTCTGGCAGGGAGGGCGGCAAAAACATTCAGTACTTC. This gives the protein CASSGREGGKNIQYF.

This clone was recorded a few times. The chain joins TRBV7-2 to TRBJ2-1; D is unresolved. The germline V gene encodes CDR1 SGHTA and CDR2 FQGNSA. The V end was cut by 5 bases, the J end by 9 bases, with 11 bases between. The CDR3 totals 12 residues. The DNA of the CDR3 is TGTGCCAGCAGCGTAGTCTCTAGTGAGCAGTTCTTC. Translating it yields CASSVVSSEQFF.

V usage is TRBV11-2 and J usage is TRBJ2-5; 8 bases match TRBD1. V was pared by 1 base and J by 4 bases, with 2 bases of the junction left unmatched. CDR3 length equals 14 residues. Germline V lookup: CDR1 SGHAT, CDR2 FQNNGV. The CDR3 sequence: CASSLGQGRETQYF. In DNA, the CDR3 is TGTGCCAGCAGCTTAGGACAGGGGAGAGAGACCCAGTACTTC.

This clone was counted a few times. This sequence joins TRBV25-1 and TRBJ1-2; possibly TRBD1 for D (5 bases). Germline V gene sequence: CDR1 MGHDK, CDR2 SYGVNS. The germline V and J ends were trimmed by 1 base and 1 base, with 13 bases remaining between them. The CDR3 sequence is 16 residues long. The CDR3 loop reads CASSESGRGLNYGYTF. CDR3 bases: TGTGCCAGCAGTGAATCCGGACGGGGACTTAACTATGGCTACACCTTC.

This chain connects TRBV4-1 to TRBJ2-7; tentative D call: TRBD2 (6 bases). Germline V CDR1 and CDR2: MGHRA, YSYEKL. The V and J ends lost 0 bases and 7 bases respectively, with 25 bases between them. CDR3 length equals 18 residues. The CDR3 bases are TGCGCCAGCAGCCAAGATATCTCGGGGGACCCTCGGGCTAGGGAGCAGTACTTC. Protein product: CASSQDISGDPRAREQYF.

This clone has a handful of counts. This chain uses TRBV5-1 with TRBJ2-1; perhaps TRBD2 as D (6 bases). This CDR3 spans 17 amino acids. Trimming shortened V by 3 bases and J by 1 base, and 17 bases separated the two germline ends. Germline V gene data show CDR1 as SGHRS and CDR2 as YFSETQ. CDR3 DNA: TGCGCCAGCAGCTCCGACAGAATCGGGACTTCCTACAATGAGCAGTTCTTC. Residues: CASSSDRIGTSYNEQFF.

This clone was seen more than once but under ten times. This chain links TRBV2 with TRBJ2-3, with 10 bases aligning to TRBD2. V shed 6 bases and J 8 bases; nucleotides not matched to a gene: 5. Germline values: CDR1 SNHLY, CDR2 FYNNEI. This CDR3 region has 13 residues. CDR3 residues: CASSDGTSATQYF. DNA of the CDR3: TGTGCCAGCAGCGACGGGACTAGCGCTACGCAGTATTTT. Looking up the rest from reference TRBV2 and TRBJ2-3 gives the full variable domain: EPEVTQTPSHQVTQMGQEVILRCVPISNHLYFYWYRQILGQKVEFLVSFYNNEISEKSEIFDDQFSVERPDGSNFTLKIRSTKLEDSAMYFCASSDGTSATQYFGPGTRLTVL.

This clone was picked up a small number of times. The chain couples TRBV30 to TRBJ2-5; 9 bases are shared with TRBD1. This CDR3 is built from 14 residues. Germline V CDR1 and CDR2: GTSNPN, SVGIG (reference sequence). V lost 3 bases to trimming and J lost 2 bases; unmatched junction nucleotides: 4. This CDR3 is CAWRGQGFQETQYF. DNA of the CDR3: TGTGCCTGGAGAGGACAGGGGTTTCAAGAGACCCAGTACTTC.

J is TRBJ2-7 and V is TRBV6-1; TRBD2 aligns across 9 bases. Trimming took 7 bases from V and 0 from J; bases not matched to a gene: 4. Germline CDR1 and CDR2: MNHNS and SASEGT. CDR3 length: 14 amino acids. The CDR3 spells CASTETSGSYEQYF. Written as DNA, the CDR3 is TGTGCCAGCACTGAGACTAGCGGCTCCTACGAGCAGTACTTC.

This sequence joins TRBV5-1 and TRBJ1-1, with D possibly TRBD1 on 5 matching bases. The V gene's germline CDR1 is SGHRS and CDR2 YFSETQ. The V and J ends lost 2 bases and 1 base respectively, with 9 bases between them. The CDR3 is 14 amino acids. CDR3 protein: CASSFGRENTEAFF. The CDR3 DNA reads TGCGCCAGCAGCTTTGGCAGGGAGAACACTGAAGCTTTCTTT.

The gene calls are TRBV28 and TRBJ2-2; 7 bases match TRBD1. In germline, CDR1 is MDHEN, CDR2 SYDVKM. With V trimmed by 5 bases and J by 9 bases, 6 bases remained unmatched. CDR3 length equals 13 residues. The CDR3 sequence is CASSATGVRELFF. The CDR3 DNA reads as TGTGCCAGCAGTGCAACAGGGGTCAGGGAGCTGTTTTTT.

Only a few counts were recorded for this clone. The CDR3 is CAWSPTGTSQYF. The DNA for the CDR3 is TGTGCCTGGAGCCCCACCGGGACTAGTCAGTACTTC. The chain recombines TRBV30 with TRBJ2-4; TRBD2 matches 8 bases. Trimming at V came to 3 bases and at J to 12 bases, leaving 7 bases not matched to a gene. CDR3 length: 12 amino acids. In germline, CDR1 is GTSNPN, CDR2 SVGIG (reference sequence).

The chain has TRBV15 and TRBJ2-1; 8 bases fit TRBD1. Germline values: CDR1 LNHNV, CDR2 YYDKDF (reference sequence). V lost 5 bases to trimming and J lost 4 bases; unmatched junction nucleotides: 10. The CDR3 runs 16 residues. The chain's CDR3 is CATSRIPGQEYNEQFF. The DNA for the CDR3 is TGTGCCACCAGCCGTATTCCGGGACAGGAATACAATGAGCAGTTCTTC.

This rearrangement joins TRBV6-5 to TRBJ2-7; TRBD2 agrees at 8 bases. Germline V lookup: CDR1 MNHEY, CDR2 SVGAGI. V dropped 6 bases and J dropped 2; count of bases not matched to a gene: 6. The CDR3 is 14 amino acids. The CDR3 DNA reads as TGTGCCAGCAGCCCGGAGCGGGGGCCCTACGAGCAGTACTTC. Protein sequence: CASSPERGPYEQYF.

The chain employs TRBV19 and TRBJ2-4; TRBD2 agrees at 11 bases. This CDR3 comprises 14 residues. After removal of 4 bases from V and 13 bases from J, the junction contained 9 bases not matched to a gene. The germline V gene encodes CDR1 LNHDA and CDR2 SQIVND (reference sequence). The CDR3 sequence: CASSTTSGIASQYF. Here the CDR3 DNA reads TGTGCCAGTAGTACGACTAGCGGGATCGCATCCCAGTACTTC. The full variable domain, its missing parts supplied by reference TRBV19 and TRBJ2-4, is DGGITQSPKYLFRKEGQNVTLSCEQNLNHDAMYWYRQDPGQGLRLIYYSQIVNDFQKGDIAEGYSVSREKKESFPLTVTSAQKNPTAFYLCASSTTSGIASQYFGAGTRLSVL.